This T cell receptor (beta chain) was profiled in a study of post-analysis software for immune sequencing data. Whole-study results and caveats: Patients used about five TRBV segments, including TRBV5-6, TRBV5-1 and TRBV20-1, more often than controls. Normalized Chao1 diversity was significantly lower in multiple sclerosis patients than in controls.

Comments on this clonotype: Its specificity is not known.

The CDR3 is made up of 14 amino acids. The V and J ends lost 6 bases and 6 bases respectively, with 20 bases between them. Germline lookup yields CDR1 DFQATT and CDR2 SNEGSKA (reference sequence). Built from TCR beta cDNA, the libraries had unique molecular identifiers in them. T cells numbering 1 to 10 million gave rise to about 490,000 cDNA molecules. MiXCR was run by TCRdb on the PCR reads, yielding one entry per CDR3 protein. The sample has about 810,000 distinct CDR3 sequences; roughly 58% are singletons. Sequenced: blood. The chain uses TRBV20-1 and TRBJ2-5; D is uncertain. This clonotype was sampled from a girl aged 10 to 17 with multiple sclerosis. In DNA, the CDR3 is TGCAGTGCCCCGATGGGTGGTGGGTCTAAGACCCAGTACTTC. This codes for CSAPMGGGSKTQYF.